The rows below give T cell receptor beta chains drawn from one sample of a study of OX40 agonist ivuxolimab in advanced cancers. The assay was immunoSEQ multiplex PCR, and TCRdb's table has in-frame clones only and misses some. The top ten hold around 0.52% of the sample, which has 55,000 to 65,000 clones, approximately 77% seen once. The sequencing here drew on CD4+ or CD8+ T cells sorted from blood, taken in a trial of the OX40 agonist ivuxolimab. Receptors originate from an adult with an advanced solid tumor such as melanoma, head and neck, liver or kidney cancer. The CDR3 runs from the conserved cysteine through the conserved F or W. The order of the fields is clone size, V gene, D gene, J gene, CDR3 protein, CDR3 DNA. The D gene is left open where the match is weak. Clone size appears in some rows only: once, few, many, or a class for an expanded clone.

>.|TRBV19|.|TRBJ2-3
CASSIGEGVRFGDNYTDTQYF
TGTGCCAGTAGTATAGGGGAGGGGGTACGGTTTGGCGACAACTACACAGATACGCAGTATTTT
>.|TRBV7-8|TRBD1|TRBJ2-1
CASSANTGVTLNEQFF
TGTGCCAGCAGCGCAAACACAGGGGTGACCTTAAATGAGCAGTTCTTC
>.|TRBV18|.|TRBJ2-2
CASSPPGGIKLFF
TGTGCCAGCTCACCACCAGGAGGAATTAAGCTGTTTTTT
>.|TRBV7-9|.|TRBJ2-1
CASSPRGAFYNEQFF
TGTGCCAGCAGCCCCCGGGGGGCTTTCTACAATGAGCAGTTCTTC
>.|TRBV12-5|.|TRBJ1-1
CASALYNTEAFF
TGTGCTAGTGCCCTCTATAACACTGAAGCTTTCTTT
>.|TRBV7-8|.|TRBJ1-4
CASSPGLEKLFF
TGTGCCAGCAGCCCTGGACTTGAAAAACTGTTTTTT
>.|TRBV7-8|.|TRBJ1-3
CASSLGRLASSGNTIYF
TGTGCCAGCAGCTTAGGGCGGCTGGCGAGTTCTGGAAACACCATATATTTT
>.|TRBV6-1|TRBD1|TRBJ1-2
CAIHTGEVDGYTF
TGTGCCATCCATACAGGGGAGGTGGATGGCTACACCTTC
>.|TRBV7-2|.|TRBJ1-1
CASSFLTGSTEAFF
TGTGCCAGCAGCTTCTTAACCGGTAGCACTGAAGCTTTCTTT
>.|TRBV12-2|.|TRBJ1-2
CASRLEVTGFYTF
TGTGCAAGTCGCTTAGAGGTTACAGGGTTCTACACCTTC
>.|TRBV10-2|.|TRBJ2-7
CASSHNRGSYEQYF
TGCGCCAGCAGTCACAACAGAGGCTCCTACGAGCAGTACTTC
>.|TRBV6-6|.|TRBJ1-6
CASRAGLLDSPLHF
TGTGCCAGCAGGGCTGGGCTATTGGATTCACCCCTCCACTTT
>.|TRBV6-5|.|TRBJ2-2
CASSFMNTGELFF
TGTGCCAGCAGTTTCATGAACACCGGGGAGCTGTTTTTT
>.|TRBV29-1|.|TRBJ2-1
CSVAGGTISYNEQFF
TGCAGCGTTGCAGGCGGGACAATCTCTTACAATGAGCAGTTCTTC
>.|TRBV4-2|TRBD1|TRBJ2-7
CASSQAQGQSDEQYF
TGTGCCAGCAGCCAAGCCCAGGGACAGTCAGACGAGCAGTACTTC
>.|TRBV9|.|TRBJ1-4
CASSVGTAEEKLFF
TGTGCCAGCAGCGTAGGTACAGCGGAAGAAAAACTGTTTTTT
>.|TRBV10-1|.|TRBJ2-1
CASSESSEGGEQFF
TGCGCCAGCAGTGAGTCGAGTGAGGGTGGTGAGCAGTTCTTC
>once|TRBV7-2|TRBD2|TRBJ2-2
CASSPSGTDTGELFF
TGTGCCAGCAGCCCTAGCGGGACGGACACCGGGGAGCTGTTTTTT
>.|TRBV28|.|TRBJ2-6
CASSSGEIRANVLTF
TGTGCCAGCAGTTCAGGGGAGATCAGGGCCAACGTCCTGACTTTC
>.|TRBV14|.|TRBJ2-7
CASSPRGPAGKGEQYF
TGTGCCAGCAGCCCAAGGGGGCCTGCGGGAAAGGGAGAGCAGTACTTC
>.|TRBV6-5|.|TRBJ2-3
CASRDSTDTQYF
TGTGCCAGTAGGGACAGCACAGATACGCAGTATTTT
>once|TRBV5-1|.|TRBJ1-4
CASSLQLGRGEKLFF
TGCGCCAGCAGCTTGCAGTTGGGGAGGGGTGAAAAACTGTTTTTT
>.|TRBV6-1|.|TRBJ2-7
CALKGTASYEQYF
TGTGCCTTAAAGGGGACGGCGTCCTACGAGCAGTACTTC
>.|TRBV2|TRBD2|TRBJ2-1
CASSEGLAGDNEQFF
TGTGCCAGCAGTGAAGGACTAGCGGGGGACAATGAGCAGTTCTTC
>few|TRBV30|.|TRBJ2-6
CALRGGERSSGANVLTF
TGTGCCCTTAGAGGGGGGGAAAGAAGCTCTGGGGCCAACGTCCTGACTTTC
>.|TRBV7-6|.|TRBJ1-4
CATGGEKLFF
TGTGCCACGGGAGGCGAAAAACTGTTTTTT